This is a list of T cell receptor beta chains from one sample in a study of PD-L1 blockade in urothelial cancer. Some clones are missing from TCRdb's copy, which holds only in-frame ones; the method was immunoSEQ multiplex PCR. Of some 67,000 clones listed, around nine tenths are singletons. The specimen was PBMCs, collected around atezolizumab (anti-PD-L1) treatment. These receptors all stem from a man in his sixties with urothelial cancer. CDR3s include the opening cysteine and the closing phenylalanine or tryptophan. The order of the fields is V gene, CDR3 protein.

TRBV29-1 CSVGQVGYGYTF
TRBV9 CASSVDSSGADTQYF
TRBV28 CASSLGGQPQHF
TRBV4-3 CASSQKTGGGTGELFF
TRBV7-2 CASSWATETQYF
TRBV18 CASSHDRVDGYTF
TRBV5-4 CASSLAPSGGMAYEQYF
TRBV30 CAWSVSTGAYEQYF
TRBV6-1 CASRTGTGVFGYTF
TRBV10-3 CAITRDRTMNTEAFF
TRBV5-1 CASSQSTGVGTGELFF
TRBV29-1 CSVAFRAIYNEQFF
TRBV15 CATSRGSEETQYF
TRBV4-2 CASSYSMGTRGNTIYF
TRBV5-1 CASSLAAGPSNEQFF
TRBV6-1 CASSERIGGGNTEAFF
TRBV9 CASSVGSIASGNTIYF
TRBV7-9 CASRPRRYNEQFF
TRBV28 CASSASRVYTEAFF
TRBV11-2 CASSPGGLGSGNTIYF
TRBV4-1 CASSQEPTDSYEQYF
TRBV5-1 CASSLQGGNTEAFF
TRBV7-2 CASSPTGTRFYEQYF
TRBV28 CASSRTRSYGYTF
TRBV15 CATRTGGNSYEQYF
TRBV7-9 CASMQDSPGKLFF
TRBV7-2 CASSLDYRGGLTQYF
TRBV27 CASRDWTAGIGNSPLHF
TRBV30 CAWSAPRGYTF
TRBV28 CASRRQGPSYEQYF
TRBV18 CASSPIGEAAEAFF
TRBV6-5 CASSQPERTNTQYF
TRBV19 CAIQTGSSGANVLTF
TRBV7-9 CASSLVEGYTF
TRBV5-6 CASSLGFRDRGPDTQYF
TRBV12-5 CASGLTYGEQFF